The clone carrying this T cell receptor beta chain was counted ten times or more. The data originate from a study of blood T cells in healthy people across ages. A sample-barcoded 5' primer and a J-beta primer mix were used in a second PCR of about 7 to 12 cycles. TCRdb used MiXCR to reprocess the 5' RACE reads, holding one entry per CDR3 protein. The sample includes roughly 800,000 distinct CDR3 sequences, roughly 25% of them seen just once. Germline CDR1 reads SGHVS; CDR2 reads FNYEAQ. The CDR3 consists of 15 residues. Trimming shortened V by 1 base and J by 0 bases, and 7 bases separated the two germline ends. This same sample was also part of a study on T cells of mothers and their children. That study adds: Slightly higher, non-significant overlap characterized related mother-child pairs relative to unrelated pairs.

The sequenced sample consisted of blood. The sequence was obtained from a boy between 10 and 17 years old in good health. The J gene is TRBJ1-3, the V gene TRBV7-6; maybe TRBD1 (5 bases). Written as DNA, the CDR3 is TGTGCCAGCAGCTTAGTCCAGGGCTCTGGAAACACCATATATTTT. Its translation is CASSLVQGSGNTIYF.